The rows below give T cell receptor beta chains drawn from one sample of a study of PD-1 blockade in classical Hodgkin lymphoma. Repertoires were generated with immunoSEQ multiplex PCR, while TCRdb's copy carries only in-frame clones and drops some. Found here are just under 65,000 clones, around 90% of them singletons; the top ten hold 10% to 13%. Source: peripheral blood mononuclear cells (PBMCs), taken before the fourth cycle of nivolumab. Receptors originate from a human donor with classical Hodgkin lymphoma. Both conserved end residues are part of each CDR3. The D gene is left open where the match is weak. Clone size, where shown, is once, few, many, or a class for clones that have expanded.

CASSLGGSFTGELFF,TGTGCCAGCAGCTTAGGGGGGAGTTTCACCGGGGAGCTGTTTTTT,15,NA,TRBV11-3,TRBJ2-2,NA
CASRAGGWETQYF,TGTGCCAGCCGAGCGGGGGGGTGGGAGACCCAGTACTTC,13,TRBD2,TRBV2,TRBJ2-5,NA
CARSPVGWDFYEQFF,TGTGCCAGAAGCCCGGTCGGCTGGGACTTTTATGAGCAGTTCTTC,15,NA,TRBV5-3,TRBJ2-1,NA
CAIRDRDPTDTQYF,TGTGCCATTAGGGACAGAGACCCCACAGATACGCAGTATTTT,14,TRBD1,TRBV10-3,TRBJ2-3,once
CSALVVHEQYF,TGCAGTGCCCTCGTGGTCCACGAGCAGTACTTC,11,NA,TRBV20-1,TRBJ2-7,NA
CASGPDKARRNYGYTF,TGTGCTAGTGGTCCCGACAAGGCCCGACGAAACTATGGCTACACCTTC,16,NA,TRBV12-5,TRBJ1-2,NA
CASSLPGQGTYEQYF,TGTGCCAGCAGTTTGCCGGGACAGGGGACCTACGAGCAGTACTTC,15,TRBD1,TRBV6-6,TRBJ2-7,NA
CSVEKPLGLAGESTDTQYF,TGCAGCGTTGAAAAACCTCTTGGACTAGCGGGGGAAAGCACAGATACGCAGTATTTT,19,TRBD2,TRBV29-1,TRBJ2-3,once
CAISDGHGGLAGWETQYF,TGTGCCATCAGTGATGGTCACGGCGGGCTAGCGGGATGGGAGACCCAGTACTTC,18,TRBD2,TRBV10-3,TRBJ2-5,NA
CASSGTGTAAGNTIYF,TGTGCCAGCAGTGGTACTGGGACAGCCGCTGGAAACACCATATATTTT,16,TRBD1,TRBV25-1,TRBJ1-3,NA
CASSLQSSYEQYF,TGTGCCAGCAGTCTCCAGAGCTCCTACGAGCAGTACTTC,13,NA,TRBV27,TRBJ2-7,NA
CASGLSAARYTEAFF,TGTGCTAGTGGTTTGTCGGCAGCCAGGTACACTGAAGCTTTCTTT,15,NA,TRBV12-5,TRBJ1-1,NA
CASSHLDGRGTDTQYF,TGCGCCAGCAGCCACCTTGACGGACGCGGCACAGATACGCAGTATTTT,16,NA,TRBV5-1,TRBJ2-3,NA
CASSISRVPGSYGYTF,TGTGCCAGTAGTATATCCCGGGTCCCCGGGAGCTATGGCTACACCTTC,16,NA,TRBV19,TRBJ1-2,NA
CASSSGVAGALNTGELFF,TGTGCCAGCAGCTCCGGGGTAGCGGGGGCGCTGAACACCGGGGAGCTGTTTTTT,18,TRBD2,TRBV4-2,TRBJ2-2,once
CAISETLAGTQETQYF,TGTGCCATCAGTGAGACCCTAGCGGGGACACAAGAGACCCAGTACTTC,16,TRBD2,TRBV10-3,TRBJ2-5,NA
CASSYSHPGSAYEQYF,TGTGCCAGCAGTTACTCCCACCCGGGCTCCGCCTACGAGCAGTACTTC,16,NA,TRBV6-6,TRBJ2-7,NA
CASSYSSTYEQYF,TGTGCCAGCAGTTACTCTAGTACCTACGAGCAGTACTTC,13,NA,TRBV6-5,TRBJ2-7,NA
CASSMGDGTDTQYF,TGTGCCAGCAGTATGGGGGACGGAACAGATACGCAGTATTTT,14,NA,TRBV5-4,TRBJ2-3,NA
CASSFGQLADTQYF,TGTGCCAGCAGTTTTGGACAGCTCGCAGATACGCAGTATTTT,14,NA,TRBV28,TRBJ2-3,once
CASKAMSSYNEQFF,TGTGCCAGCAAAGCAATGAGCTCCTACAATGAGCAGTTCTTC,14,NA,TRBV6-1,TRBJ2-1,NA
CASFFYTGFGSDTQYF,TGTGCCTCCTTTTTTTATACGGGATTTGGTTCAGATACGCAGTATTTT,16,NA,TRBV7-9,TRBJ2-3,NA
CASSFASSHTEAFF,TGTGCCAGCAGCTTCGCCAGCTCCCACACTGAAGCTTTCTTT,14,NA,TRBV7-9,TRBJ1-1,NA
CASSPGTGSGNTIYF,TGTGCCAGCAGTCCCGGGACAGGGTCTGGAAACACCATATATTTT,15,TRBD1,TRBV5-4,TRBJ1-3,NA
CATARGQGESKYTF,TGTGCCACCGCCCGAGGACAGGGCGAATCCAAGTACACCTTC,14,TRBD1,TRBV6-1,TRBJ1-2,once
CASSSPVSSTDTQYF,TGTGCCAGCAGCTCCCCCGTTTCTAGCACAGATACGCAGTATTTT,15,NA,TRBV7-9,TRBJ2-3,NA
CASSLERPQGQETQYF,TGTGCCAGCAGCTTAGAGCGTCCCCAAGGCCAAGAGACCCAGTACTTC,16,NA,TRBV7-9,TRBJ2-5,once
CASTPSWADTQYF,TGTGCCAGCACCCCTTCGTGGGCGGATACGCAGTATTTT,13,NA,TRBV27,TRBJ2-3,NA
CADREIGYTF,TGTGCCGACAGGGAGATTGGCTACACCTTC,10,TRBD1,TRBV2,TRBJ1-2,NA
CASSEGLAGVEETQYF,TGCGCCAGCAGTGAGGGACTAGCGGGGGTTGAAGAGACCCAGTACTTC,16,TRBD2,TRBV10-1,TRBJ2-5,NA
CASSRTGGNQPQHF,TGTGCCAGTAGTAGGACAGGTGGGAATCAGCCCCAGCATTTT,14,TRBD1,TRBV19,TRBJ1-5,NA
CAWTGDSYEQYF,TGTGCCTGGACAGGGGACAGCTACGAGCAGTACTTC,12,TRBD1,TRBV30,TRBJ2-7,NA
CASSLVAGNTIYF,TGTGCCAGCAGCTTAGTGGCTGGAAACACCATATATTTT,13,NA,TRBV7-8,TRBJ1-3,NA
CASSGGSSYEQYF,TGTGCCAGCTCTGGGGGGAGTTCCTACGAGCAGTACTTC,13,NA,TRBV7-2,TRBJ2-7,once
CASSPLPSGEKLFF,TGCGCCAGCAGCCCACTTCCCTCGGGTGAAAAACTGTTTTTT,14,NA,TRBV5-1,TRBJ1-4,NA
CAISESRQDFFYGYTF,TGTGCCATCAGTGAGTCCCGACAGGATTTCTTCTATGGCTACACCTTC,16,NA,TRBV10-3,TRBJ1-2,NA
CASSQTRTGVDEAFF,TGTGCCAGCAGTCAGACTCGGACAGGGGTCGATGAAGCTTTCTTT,15,TRBD1,TRBV6-6,TRBJ1-1,NA
CASRVRGGMNTEAFF,TGTGCCAGCAGAGTTCGTGGGGGGATGAACACTGAAGCTTTCTTT,15,NA,TRBV13,TRBJ1-1,NA
CASLRGAGETQYF,TGTGCCAGCCTTCGGGGGGCGGGGGAGACCCAGTACTTC,13,NA,TRBV2,TRBJ2-5,NA
CAIPDGKNQPQHF,TGCGCCATTCCCGACGGGAAAAATCAGCCCCAGCATTTT,13,NA,TRBV10-1,TRBJ1-5,few
CASSLVGSLETQYF,TGCGCCAGCAGCTTGGTGGGCAGCCTGGAGACCCAGTACTTC,14,NA,TRBV5-1,TRBJ2-5,NA
CASSYGLPYEQYF,TGTGCCAGCAGTTATGGTCTCCCCTACGAGCAGTACTTC,13,NA,TRBV6-5,TRBJ2-7,NA
CASSRSGKTTEAFF,TGTGCCAGCAGCCGTTCAGGGAAAACCACTGAAGCTTTCTTT,14,NA,TRBV7-9,TRBJ1-1,NA
CASSSYENQPQHF,TGTGCCAGCAGCTCGTACGAAAATCAGCCCCAGCATTTT,13,NA,TRBV7-6,TRBJ1-5,NA
CAISEGDRAYEQYF,TGTGCCATCAGTGAGGGTGACAGAGCCTACGAGCAGTACTTC,14,NA,TRBV10-3,TRBJ2-7,NA
CASSYFQGITEAFF,TGTGCCAGCAGTTACTTCCAGGGTATAACTGAAGCTTTCTTT,14,NA,TRBV6-5,TRBJ1-1,NA
CASRDSGSSTDTQYF,TGCGCCAGCAGAGATAGCGGGAGCAGCACAGATACGCAGTATTTT,15,TRBD2,TRBV10-2,TRBJ2-3,NA
CASSYVQGAPTEAFF,TGTGCCAGCAGTTACGTACAGGGGGCGCCCACTGAAGCTTTCTTT,15,TRBD1,TRBV6-6,TRBJ1-1,NA
CASSNSKIQYF,TGCGCCAGCAGCAACTCTAAAATTCAGTACTTC,11,NA,TRBV10-2,TRBJ2-4,NA
CASGLGQGKANVLTF,TGTGCTAGTGGTTTGGGGCAGGGGAAGGCCAACGTCCTGACTTTC,15,NA,TRBV12-5,TRBJ2-6,NA
CASRPGGAHEKLFF,TGTGCCAGCCGCCCTGGCGGGGCTCATGAAAAACTGTTTTTT,14,NA,TRBV7-9,TRBJ1-4,NA
CASSPRVNTEAFF,TGCGCCAGCAGCCCGAGGGTGAACACTGAAGCTTTCTTT,13,NA,TRBV4-1,TRBJ1-1,NA
CASSLSLVYGYTF,TGTGCCAGCAGCTTATCCTTGGTCTATGGCTACACCTTC,13,NA,TRBV11-2,TRBJ1-2,NA
CASSLISGFQETQYF,TGTGCCAGCAGCTTAATCTCAGGTTTCCAAGAGACCCAGTACTTC,15,NA,TRBV7-2,TRBJ2-5,NA